This T cell receptor beta chain was recovered during a study of control samples from healthy donors and cancer patients. Germline CDR1 MNHEY, CDR2 SVGAGI. The CDR3 sequence is 13 residues long. V dropped 10 bases and J dropped 0 bases, with 9 bases sitting between them. Libraries were prepared by immunoSEQ multiplex PCR; TCRdb keeps only in-frame clonotypes and omits some of them. The sample has around 68,000 clones, roughly 84% seen once. V gene TRBV6-5 combines with J gene TRBJ2-2; maybe TRBD1 (5 bases). The receptor was derived from a man in his fifties or sixties in good health. Sequencing was done on a sample of blood. The CDR3 is CATGPTNTGELFF. The CDR3 region has the DNA TGTGCCACAGGGCCTACGAACACCGGGGAGCTGTTTTTT.